This T cell receptor (beta chain) is drawn from a study of cytomegalovirus exposure and HLA in healthy donors. General study points: An assumption of roughly uniform sequencing depth across donors underlay the presence/absence analyses. A classifier reportedly called cytomegalovirus status with high sensitivity and specificity. In vitro checks showed that a few CMV-associated chains really do target CMV antigens.

Turning to this clone: Its antigen is currently unknown.

It was healthy bone marrow donors who served as donors. The CDR3 sequence is 14 residues long. CDR1 and CDR2 (germline): MGHRA, YSYEKL. The PCR used 60 Vbeta and 13 Jbeta primers. Here immunoSEQ multiplex PCR was the method, and the copy in TCRdb shows in-frame clones only, minus some. The table has a few hundred thousand clones, 80% to 90% seen once; the top ten hold approximately 2%. The rearrangement uses TRBV4-1 and TRBJ2-5; D is possibly TRBD2 (5 bases). The DNA matches TRBJ2-7 better at its end, which makes the J call doubtful. The specimen was PBMCs. The source of this sequence is a woman aged 40 to 49 in good health and CMV-seropositive. CDR3 sequence reads: CASSQDLGSDEQYF. CDR3 DNA sequence: TGCGCCAGCAGCCAAGATTTAGGGAGTGACGAGCAGTACTTC.